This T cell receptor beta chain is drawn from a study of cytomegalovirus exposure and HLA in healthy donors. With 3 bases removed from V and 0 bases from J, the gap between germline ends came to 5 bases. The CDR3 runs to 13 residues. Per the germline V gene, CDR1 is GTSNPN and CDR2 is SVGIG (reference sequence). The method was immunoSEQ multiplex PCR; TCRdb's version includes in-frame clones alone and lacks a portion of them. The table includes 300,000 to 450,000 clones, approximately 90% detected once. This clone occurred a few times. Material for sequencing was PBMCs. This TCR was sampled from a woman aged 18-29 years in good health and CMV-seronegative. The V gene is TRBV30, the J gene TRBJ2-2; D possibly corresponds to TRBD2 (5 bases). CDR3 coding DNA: TGTGCCTGGAGCGGGGCGAACACCGGGGAGCTGTTTTTT. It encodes CAWSGANTGELFF.